These 15 T cell receptor beta chains came from one sample sequenced in a study of CD8 T cells in ankylosing spondylitis. Broader study findings: There was a TCR beta motif, made of several highly homologous variants, that appeared characteristic of ankylosing spondylitis blood.

TCRdb re-called the 5' RACE reads through MiXCR, storing one row per CDR3 protein. The sample yields roughly 700,000 distinct CDR3 sequences, under 20% seen once. Their specific antigens are unknown. The specimen was blood, either unsorted or a sorted T cell fraction (not recorded which). The receptors shown here come from a male donor with ankylosing spondylitis.

V gene TRBV20-1 combines with J gene TRBJ2-3, with 7 nucleotides matching TRBD1. Germline values: CDR1 DFQATT, CDR2 SNEGSKA (reference sequence). This CDR3 is 17 amino acids long. This chain's CDR3 is CRADRVGTKTLTDTQYF. CDR3 DNA: TGCAGGGCTGACAGGGTCGGCACCAAGACCCTCACAGATACGCAGTATTTT.

In nucleotides, the CDR3 is TGTGCCAGCAGTTTTCGGGAGCTCGGACCACAAGAGACCCAGTACTTC. Amino acids: CASSFRELGPQETQYF. This chain joins TRBV28 and TRBJ2-5, with TRBD2 as a possible D gene (6 bases). The CDR3 spans 16 residues. With 3 bases removed from V and 2 bases from J, the gap between germline ends came to 16 bases. From germline, CDR1 is MDHEN and CDR2 SYDVKM.

This chain links TRBV7-9 with TRBJ2-7, with unresolved D. Trimming left V 4 bases short and J 3 bases short, with 13 bases between. The germline V gene has CDR1 SEHNR and CDR2 FQNEAQ (reference sequence). This CDR3 spans 14 amino acids. The chain's CDR3 is CASSSSLQHYEQYF. CDR3 nucleotide sequence: TGTGCCAGCAGCTCCTCCTTACAGCACTACGAGCAGTACTTC.

CDR3 in DNA: TGTGCCAGCAGTTTAAAAGGGGTTGTAGAGACCCAGTACTTC. Amino acid sequence: CASSLKGVVETQYF. The gene calls are TRBV12-3 or TRBV12-4 and TRBJ2-5; possibly TRBD1 for D (5 bases). Between the trimmed V and J ends, which lost 2 bases and 4 bases, there was a span of 11 bases. This CDR3 is 14 amino acids long.

There are a few counts of this clonotype. V usage is TRBV12-3 or TRBV12-4 and J usage is TRBJ1-6; perhaps TRBD1 as D (5 bases). V lost 5 bases to trimming and J lost 7 bases, with 18 bases between them. This CDR3 region has 16 residues. The CDR3 bases are TGTGCCAGCAGTCCCTCCGGGACCCCTCCGAATTCACCCCTCCACTTT. It specifies CASSPSGTPPNSPLHF.

The CDR3 sequence is CASSPSPTSRTDTQYF. The CDR3 nucleotides are TGTGCCAGCAGCCCAAGCCCAACTAGCCGCACAGATACGCAGTATTTT. The genes are TRBV5-4 and TRBJ2-3; a weak D match, TRBD2 (6 bases). Per the germline V gene, CDR1 is SGHNT and CDR2 is YYREEE (reference sequence). This CDR3 has 16 residues. The V and J ends lost 4 bases and 1 base respectively, with 16 bases between them.

The chain employs TRBV2 and TRBJ1-5; D is unresolved. Trimming shortened V by 8 bases and J by 1 base, and 9 bases separated the two germline ends. CDR3 length equals 13 residues. Germline CDR1 is SNHLY and CDR2 is FYNNEI. DNA of the CDR3: TGTGCCAGCCTAAGGGAGAGCAATCAGCCCCAGCATTTT. It codes for CASLRESNQPQHF.

This clonotype was observed a handful of times. V usage is TRBV30 and J usage is TRBJ2-3, with D uncertain. V was cut by 0 bases and J by 4 bases, with 8 bases left in between. The CDR3 extends over 13 amino acids. In germline, CDR1 is GTSNPN, CDR2 SVGIG (reference sequence). The CDR3: CAWSVGIADTQYF. CDR3 DNA: TGTGCCTGGAGTGTAGGTATCGCAGATACGCAGTATTTT.

The chain recombines TRBV12-3 or TRBV12-4 with TRBJ1-1; 8 bases are a match to TRBD1. With V trimmed by 1 base and J by 6 bases, 4 bases remained unmatched. The length of the CDR3 is 14 residues. The DNA for the CDR3 is TGTGCCAGCAGTTTAGGACAGGGGACGGCTGAAGCTTTCTTT. Its protein is CASSLGQGTAEAFF.

This clonotype was seen more than once but under ten times. This sequence joins TRBV5-1 and TRBJ2-1, with D unclear. The CDR3 is 18 residues long. In germline, CDR1 is SGHRS, CDR2 YFSETQ. V lost 4 bases, J lost 0 bases, and 20 bases lay in between. CDR3 DNA: TGCGCCAGCAGCCCTTGGGGTGAGACCCGCGGCTCCTACAATGAGCAGTTCTTC. Translating gives CASSPWGETRGSYNEQFF.

This clonotype turned up a few times. This chain connects TRBV27 to TRBJ2-1, with 11 nucleotides matching TRBD2. This CDR3 has 14 residues. The germline CDR1 and CDR2 sequences are MNHEY and SMNVEV (reference sequence). With 6 bases clipped from V and 9 bases from J, the junction kept 7 bases outside the gene matches. CDR3 DNA: TGTGCCAGCAGGACGGGACTAGCGGCGGGTGAGCAGTTCTTC. The encoded protein is CASRTGLAAGEQFF.

The chain joins TRBV28 to TRBJ2-1; D is perhaps TRBD1 (7 bases). V was trimmed by 3 bases and J by 1 base, leaving 16 bases between them. The CDR3 extends over 17 amino acids. CDR1 MDHEN and CDR2 SYDVKM come from the germline V gene. CDR3 nucleotide sequence: TGTGCCAGCAGTTTTCAAACAGGGGACTGGTCCTACAATGAGCAGTTCTTC. This codes for CASSFQTGDWSYNEQFF.

This sequence joins TRBV5-1 and TRBJ2-3; D is perhaps TRBD1 (5 bases). The CDR3 has 13 residues. The germline V gene encodes CDR1 SGHRS and CDR2 YFSETQ. The V and J ends lost 4 bases and 4 bases respectively, with 10 bases between them. Here the CDR3 DNA reads TGCGCCAGCAGCCAGGGCTGGTCAGATACGCAGTATTTT. This codes for CASSQGWSDTQYF.

At least ten counts were recorded for this clonotype. V usage is TRBV7-9 and J usage is TRBJ2-1, with D perhaps being TRBD1 or TRBD2 (5 bases each). CDR3 length equals 14 residues. Trimming pared 10 bases from V and 0 bases from J, leaving 13 bases between. CDR1 is SEHNR, CDR2 FQNEAQ, per germline (reference sequence). The CDR3 loop is CAMPRDASYNEQFF. The CDR3 DNA follows: TGTGCCATGCCCCGGGACGCCTCCTACAATGAGCAGTTCTTC.

This clonotype was seen only a few times. The chain couples TRBV6-1 to TRBJ2-5; 12 bases match TRBD2. This CDR3 has 17 amino acids. The V gene's germline CDR1 is MNHNS and CDR2 SASEGT. The ends lost 5 bases at V and 3 bases at J; junction bases unmatched: 10. The CDR3 here is CASSPIGASGREETQYF. The CDR3 DNA is TGTGCCAGCAGTCCCATAGGGGCTAGCGGGAGGGAAGAGACCCAGTACTTC.